These 2 T cell receptor beta chains were all obtained from the same sample, sequenced in a study of blood T cells in healthy people across ages. Next came a second PCR, run for about 6 to 11 cycles, which used a sample-barcoded 5' primer along with a J-beta primer mix. TCRdb recomputed calls from the 5' RACE reads with MiXCR, one row per CDR3 protein. The sample consists of about 800,000 distinct CDR3 sequences, roughly 60% of them appearing once. The sample was blood. Every receptor here comes from a man aged 30-40 years in good health.

This clonotype was seen only once. The chain uses TRBV29-1 and TRBJ2-5; 9 bases fit TRBD2. CDR1 and CDR2 from the germline V gene are SQVTM and ANQGSEA. Losses at the gene ends were 2 bases for V and 4 bases for J; bases not matched to a gene: 11. There are 16 residues in the CDR3. The CDR3 reads CSVELAAGGFGETQYF. The CDR3 DNA follows: TGCAGCGTTGAATTGGCAGCGGGGGGTTTCGGAGAGACCCAGTACTTC.

The V and J genes are TRBV6-1 and TRBJ2-7; D is unresolved. The CDR3 spans 15 residues. Germline assignment: CDR1 MNHNS and CDR2 SASEGT. V lost 2 bases, J lost 6 bases, and 17 bases lay in between. The CDR3 loop reads CASSEHPNPPFEQYF. CDR3 in DNA: TGTGCCAGCAGTGAACATCCGAACCCTCCCTTCGAGCAGTACTTC.